These 10 T cell receptor beta chains were sequenced from one sample in a study of blood T cell repertoires in COVID-19. Profiling relied on immunoSEQ multiplex PCR, and the TCRdb table lists in-frame clones only, not all of them. The repertoire holds under 250,000 clones, with just under 85% as singletons. Source material: peripheral blood. The receptors come from a woman aged 45-60 years with active or convalescent COVID-19.

This clone was picked up a small number of times. The chain has TRBV24-1 and TRBJ2-2; D may be TRBD1 (6 bases). The CDR3 runs to 13 residues. Germline CDR1 is KGHDR and CDR2 is SFDVKD. Trimming stripped 9 bases from V and 7 bases from J, with 14 bases between. The CDR3 nucleotides are TGTGCCACCGGGCACAGGGCAGGCGGGGAGCTGTTTTTT. Translation gives CATGHRAGGELFF.

The chain carries TRBV16 and TRBJ2-3, with 7 bases fitting TRBD1. The CDR3 is 15 amino acids. Trimming took 2 bases from V and 0 from J; bases not matched to a gene: 2. Germline V gene lookup returns CDR1 KGHSY and CDR2 FQNENV. The CDR3 region is CASSQRQGSTDTQYF. The CDR3 nucleotides are TGTGCCAGCAGCCAACGACAGGGTAGCACAGATACGCAGTATTTT.

The CDR3 DNA sequence: TGCGCCAGCAGCTCCCAGACAGGGTCGAGTGAAAAACTGTTTTTT. Protein: CASSSQTGSSEKLFF. This chain links TRBV5-1 with TRBJ1-4; TRBD1 matches 7 bases. CDR3 length equals 15 residues. J lost 7 bases, V lost 3 bases, and 9 bases had no gene match. The germline gives CDR1 SGHRS, CDR2 YFSETQ.

J is TRBJ1-5 and V is TRBV18, with D perhaps matching TRBD1 (5 bases). Germline assignment: CDR1 KGHSH and CDR2 LQKENI. This CDR3 is built from 15 residues. Between the trimmed V and J ends, which lost 3 bases and 6 bases, there was a span of 15 bases. This CDR3 is CASSPSQVRGQPQHF. The CDR3 nucleotides read TGTGCCAGCTCACCCTCACAGGTGCGGGGTCAGCCCCAGCATTTT.

This chain joins TRBV9 and TRBJ1-1; 7 bases align to TRBD1. This CDR3 region has 15 residues. V trimming: 0 bases; J trimming: 1 base; junction bases outside the gene matches: 3. The germline V gene has CDR1 SGDLS and CDR2 YYNGEE. The CDR3 DNA reads as TGTGCCAGCAGCGTAGGGCCAGGGGGGAACACTGAAGCTTTCTTT. This gives the protein CASSVGPGGNTEAFF. Filled out from reference TRBV9 and TRBJ1-1, the complete variable domain reads DSGVTQTPKHLITATGQRVTLRCSPRSGDLSVYWYQQSLDQGLQFLIQYYNGEERAKGNILERFSAQQFPDLHSELNLSSLELGDSALYFCASSVGPGGNTEAFFGQGTRLTVV.

This clone is judged medium-sized. This chain uses TRBV6-5 with TRBJ2-7, with 7 bases matching TRBD2. V was pared by 0 bases and J by 0 bases, with 5 bases of the junction left unmatched. Germline CDR1 is MNHEY and CDR2 is SVGAGI. CDR3 size: 16 residues. The CDR3 reads CASSYSLRGSSYEQYF. DNA of the CDR3: TGTGCCAGCAGTTACTCGCTGCGGGGGAGCTCCTACGAGCAGTACTTC.

The chain employs TRBV5-4 and TRBJ1-1, with D possibly TRBD1 on 5 matching bases. Germline-derived CDR1 and CDR2 are SGHNT and YYREEE (reference sequence). CDR3 length equals 15 residues. Trimming cost V 0 bases and J 6 bases, with 15 bases left between them. The CDR3 nucleotides read TGTGCCAGCAGCTTGGCTGGGGCTATAGGGGCTGAAGCTTTCTTT. Amino acid sequence: CASSLAGAIGAEAFF. Full variable domain (outside the CDR3, taken from reference TRBV5-4 and TRBJ1-1): ETGVTQSPTHLIKTRGQQVTLRCSSQSGHNTVSWYQQALGQGPQFIFQYYREEENGRGNFPPRFSGLQFPNYSSELNVNALELDDSALYLCASSLAGAIGAEAFFGQGTRLTVV.

This clone came up many times. This chain uses TRBV6-2 or TRBV6-3 with TRBJ2-7; 7 nucleotides align to TRBD1. CDR3 length: 15 amino acids. V trimming: 5 bases; J trimming: 4 bases; junction bases outside the gene matches: 11. The V gene's germline CDR1 is MNHEY and CDR2 SVGEGT. CDR3 sequence: CASSPPGDSLYEQYF. CDR3 DNA: TGTGCCAGCAGTCCACCTGGGGACAGCCTATACGAGCAGTACTTC.

The rearrangement joins TRBV7-9 to TRBJ2-5; D possibly corresponds to TRBD2 (5 bases). V was cut by 8 bases and J by 1 base, with 20 bases left in between. CDR3 length: 16 amino acids. Looked up from germline, CDR1 is SEHNR and CDR2 is FQNEAQ (reference sequence). In DNA form, the CDR3 reads TGTGCCAGCTCAGGATGGGTACCGGGGAGCCAAGAGACCCAGTACTTC. Translated: CASSGWVPGSQETQYF.

This chain links TRBV19 with TRBJ1-5; 12 positions match TRBD1. Germline CDR1 is LNHDA and CDR2 is SQIVND (reference sequence). CDR3 length: 14 amino acids. V shed 5 bases and J 6 bases; nucleotides not matched to a gene: 2. The CDR3 protein is CASSRGQGAQPQHF. The CDR3 region has the DNA TGTGCCAGTAGTCGGGGACAGGGGGCTCAGCCCCAGCATTTT.